This section outlines one T cell receptor beta chain sequence together with its context. Antigen specificity is unknown. This sample stems from a study of OX40 agonist ivuxolimab in advanced cancers. Study overall: The study gave patients intravenous ivuxolimab at 0.01 to 10 mg/kg every 2 weeks. One hepatocellular carcinoma and a couple of cutaneous melanoma patients partially responded. Study-wide points: Also showing low normalized T-cell clonal expansion were some of the nonresponders.

The ends lost 2 bases at V and 6 bases at J; junction bases unmatched: 10. Per germline, CDR1 SGHDT and CDR2 YYEEEE. The CDR3 length is 17 residues. Using immunoSEQ multiplex PCR, the repertoire was profiled, and TCRdb retains in-frame clones only, with some absent. The sample has around 27,000 clones, about 76% seen once. Autoimmune disease history or systemic immunosuppression disqualified patients. This specimen was CD4+ or CD8+ T cells sorted from blood, taken in a trial of the OX40 agonist ivuxolimab. The chain joins TRBV5-6 to TRBJ2-3; 12 nucleotides agree with TRBD2. This clonotype originated in an adult with an advanced solid tumor such as melanoma, head and neck, liver or kidney cancer. For the CDR3, the DNA is TGTGCCAGCAGCTTCGGACTAGCGGGGACTACCTTGGATACGCAGTATTTT. This encodes CASSFGLAGTTLDTQYF.